Listed below are T cell receptor beta chains from one sample, sequenced in a study of T cells in Graves' hyperthyroidism and ophthalmopathy. TCRdb recomputed calls from the multiplex PCR reads with MiXCR, one row per CDR3 protein. Of approximately 430,000 distinct CDR3 sequences listed, about 15% were seen once; the top ten hold under 15%. The specimen was blood. All receptors derive from a man younger than 35 with Graves' ophthalmopathy. Each CDR3 is given with its conserved first and last residue. The order of the fields is V gene, CDR3 protein.

v_gene: TRBV18
CDR3aa: CASSPQVPPSGNTIYF

v_gene: TRBV6-1
CDR3aa: CASIPSRAAIVAEAFF

v_gene: TRBV7-9
CDR3aa: CASSQTASSYEQYF

v_gene: TRBV5-1
CDR3aa: CASSLVFLGNTIYF

v_gene: TRBV24-1
CDR3aa: CATSGSQETQYF

v_gene: TRBV3-1
CDR3aa: CASSQRTGGEAFF

v_gene: TRBV7-9
CDR3aa: CASSKGQGAAYEQYF

v_gene: TRBV5-6
CDR3aa: CASSYGVTHTEAFF

v_gene: TRBV5-1
CDR3aa: CASSLSFRTSGSGNEQFF

v_gene: TRBV20-1
CDR3aa: CSASWVNEKLFF

v_gene: TRBV6-5
CDR3aa: CASSYSTIATGARSGANVLTF

v_gene: TRBV12-3/TRBV12-4
CDR3aa: CASSLSGKQETQYF

v_gene: TRBV20-1
CDR3aa: CSAPLAGFQETQYF

v_gene: TRBV6-1
CDR3aa: CASSTPGLAGGNTGELFF

v_gene: TRBV7-3
CDR3aa: CASSPGLAGGPEDEQYF

v_gene: TRBV20-1
CDR3aa: CSARGPGMVPQHF

v_gene: TRBV18
CDR3aa: CASSPPDQRSYEQYF

v_gene: TRBV9
CDR3aa: CASTGRHYGYTF

v_gene: TRBV12-3/TRBV12-4
CDR3aa: CASSFIHNNEQFF

v_gene: TRBV6-1
CDR3aa: CASSDDYWRYSNQPQHF

v_gene: TRBV6-1
CDR3aa: CASTGWTGEVPDTQYF

v_gene: TRBV10-3
CDR3aa: CAISDQPTGLNTEAFF

v_gene: TRBV20-1
CDR3aa: CSATGAGGNTIYF

v_gene: TRBV27
CDR3aa: CAIHSGNTIYF

v_gene: TRBV5-6
CDR3aa: CASSLGSGDNEQFF

v_gene: TRBV19
CDR3aa: CASSIPGRPYNEQFF

v_gene: TRBV19
CDR3aa: CASSEATGSYGYTF

v_gene: TRBV18
CDR3aa: CASSPPSRDSYGYTF

v_gene: TRBV2
CDR3aa: CATSGVGNTEAFF

v_gene: TRBV27
CDR3aa: CASSSRMGIGTEAFF

v_gene: TRBV10-3
CDR3aa: CATTSSRRSTDTQYF

v_gene: TRBV20-1
CDR3aa: CSGRSSRGAEGYTF

v_gene: TRBV24-1
CDR3aa: CATSDFQTSDSYNEQFF